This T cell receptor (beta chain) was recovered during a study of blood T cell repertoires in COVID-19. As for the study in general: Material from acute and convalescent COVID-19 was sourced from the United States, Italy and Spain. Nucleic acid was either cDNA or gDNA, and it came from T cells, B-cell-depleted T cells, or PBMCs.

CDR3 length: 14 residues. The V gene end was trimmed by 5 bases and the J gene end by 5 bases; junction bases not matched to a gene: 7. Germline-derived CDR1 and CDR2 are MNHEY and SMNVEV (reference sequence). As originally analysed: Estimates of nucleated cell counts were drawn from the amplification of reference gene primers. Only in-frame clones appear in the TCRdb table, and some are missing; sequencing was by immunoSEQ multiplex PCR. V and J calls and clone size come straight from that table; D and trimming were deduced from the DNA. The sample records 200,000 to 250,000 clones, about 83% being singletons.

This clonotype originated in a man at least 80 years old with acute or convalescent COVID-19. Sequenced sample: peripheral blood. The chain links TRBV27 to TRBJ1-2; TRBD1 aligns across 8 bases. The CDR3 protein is CASSPADRGYGYTF. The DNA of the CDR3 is TGTGCCAGCAGTCCCGCCGACAGGGGTTATGGCTACACCTTC.